These T cell receptor beta chains were read from a single sample in a study of PD-L1 blockade in urothelial cancer. Clones were read by immunoSEQ multiplex PCR, and TCRdb kept only the in-frame ones, dropping some. The table shows 48,000 or so clones, with roughly 85% occurring only once. Sequenced here: PBMCs, sampled around atezolizumab (anti-PD-L1) treatment. These receptors were taken from a woman in her fifties or sixties with urothelial cancer. Both conserved end residues are part of each CDR3. The D gene is left open where the match is weak. Expanded clones are given a class, and other clones once, few, many or no size at all.

>TRBD1|-|TRBJ2-3|TRBV9
CASSVDRQGYTDTQYF
TGTGCCAGCAGCGTAGACCGACAGGGCTACACAGATACGCAGTATTTT
>TRBD1|-|TRBJ2-1|TRBV7-8
CASSQYRGTSSYNEQFF
TGTGCCAGCAGCCAGTACAGGGGAACGAGCTCCTACAATGAGCAGTTCTTC
>-|-|TRBJ2-7|TRBV11-3
CASTSAGAAAYEQYF
TGTGCCAGCACCTCCGCAGGGGCCGCCGCCTACGAGCAGTACTTC
>TRBD1|-|TRBJ2-7|TRBV18
CASSPRTGGFHEQYF
TGTGCCAGCTCACCCCGAACAGGGGGCTTCCACGAGCAGTACTTC
>-|once|TRBJ1-5|TRBV7-9
CASSSGQGIRNQPQHF
TGTGCCAGCAGCTCTGGCCAGGGGATACGCAATCAGCCCCAGCATTTT
>TRBD2|-|TRBJ2-6|TRBV7-9
CASSASGGIGSGANVLTF
TGTGCCAGCAGCGCGTCCGGGGGGATAGGCTCTGGGGCCAACGTCCTGACTTTC
>-|-|TRBJ2-3|TRBV2
CASSEAQRSTDTQYF
TGTGCCAGCAGTGAAGCCCAGCGAAGCACAGATACGCAGTATTTT
>-|-|TRBJ2-7|TRBV11-3
CASSLDPGEQYF
TGTGCCAGCAGCTTAGATCCCGGGGAGCAGTACTTC
>TRBD2|-|TRBJ2-4|TRBV5-4
CASSVAGGKNIQYF
TGTGCCAGCAGCGTCGCGGGGGGCAAAAACATTCAGTACTTC
>-|-|TRBJ2-5|TRBV28
CASSVRETQYF
TGTGCCAGCAGTGTCCGAGAGACCCAGTACTTC
>-|-|TRBJ2-4|TRBV5-6
CASRGGGRDIQYF
TGTGCCAGCAGAGGGGGGGGCAGGGACATTCAGTACTTC
>-|-|TRBJ2-7|TRBV9
CASSVGADYEQYF
TGTGCCAGCAGCGTGGGGGCGGACTACGAGCAGTACTTC
>-|many|TRBJ2-3|TRBV4-3
CASSHRGTDTQYF
TGCGCCAGCAGCCACAGGGGCACAGATACGCAGTATTTT
>TRBD2|-|TRBJ2-7|TRBV7-9
CASRALAGGPYEQYF
TGTGCCAGCAGGGCACTAGCGGGAGGACCCTACGAGCAGTACTTC
>-|-|TRBJ2-7|TRBV5-5
CASSLVSGAPYEQYF
TGTGCCAGCAGCTTGGTGTCAGGGGCCCCTTACGAGCAGTACTTC
>-|-|TRBJ2-7|TRBV9
CASSAQTVSYEQYF
TGTGCCAGCAGCGCCCAGACAGTCTCCTACGAGCAGTACTTC
>TRBD1|-|TRBJ1-1|TRBV10-1
CASSSGGTNTEAFF
TGCGCCAGCAGTTCAGGGGGCACGAACACTGAAGCTTTCTTT
>-|-|TRBJ1-2|TRBV19
CASSIAFRTAPNYGYTF
TGTGCCAGTAGTATAGCGTTCCGGACAGCACCTAACTATGGCTACACCTTC
>-|-|TRBJ1-1|TRBV10-1
CASSGRGTEAFF
TGCGCCAGCAGTGGCAGGGGTACTGAAGCTTTCTTT
>-|-|TRBJ2-1|TRBV5-4
CASSTLSGSPSYNEQFF
TGTGCCAGCAGCACCCTTTCAGGCAGCCCTTCCTACAATGAGCAGTTCTTC
>-|-|TRBJ2-6|TRBV9
CASSVGGVGANVLTF
TGTGCCAGCAGCGTAGGGGGGGTCGGGGCCAACGTCCTGACTTTC
>TRBD1|-|TRBJ2-1|TRBV7-9
CASSHRDRTNEQFF
TGTGCCAGCAGCCACCGGGACAGAACCAATGAGCAGTTCTTC
>-|-|TRBJ2-2|TRBV4-3
CASSQVRGLSGELFF
TGCGCCAGCAGCCAAGTGCGGGGTTTATCCGGGGAGCTGTTTTTT
>TRBD2|-|TRBJ2-7|TRBV9
CASSVATGGWDEQYF
TGTGCCAGCAGCGTAGCGACCGGGGGGTGGGACGAGCAGTACTTC
>-|once|TRBJ2-5|TRBV19
CASSITGKETQYF
TGTGCCAGTAGTATAACAGGGAAAGAGACCCAGTACTTC
>-|medium-sized|TRBJ2-7|TRBV27
CASSLGGEWREQYF
TGTGCCAGCAGCCTAGGGGGAGAATGGAGGGAGCAGTACTTC
>TRBD1|-|TRBJ2-5|TRBV5-4
CASSPGQARETQYF
TGTGCCAGCAGCCCTGGACAGGCTCGGGAGACCCAGTACTTC
>-|-|TRBJ2-3|TRBV7-2
CASSLALGDTQYF
TGTGCCAGCAGCCTCGCACTCGGGGATACGCAGTATTTT
>TRBD2|-|TRBJ2-1|TRBV28
CASSTLAELYNEQFF
TGTGCCAGCAGCACCCTAGCGGAGCTCTACAATGAGCAGTTCTTC
>TRBD1|-|TRBJ1-1|TRBV10-1
CASTGTGGVGTEAFF
TGCGCCAGCACGGGTACAGGGGGCGTAGGAACTGAAGCTTTCTTT
>-|-|TRBJ2-5|TRBV5-6
CASSGRGRLQETQYF
TGTGCCAGCAGCGGGCGGGGACGACTTCAAGAGACCCAGTACTTC
>TRBD1|once|TRBJ2-7|TRBV10-1
CASSPIPGQGSYEQYF
TGCGCCAGCAGCCCCATCCCGGGACAGGGATCCTACGAGCAGTACTTC
>-|-|TRBJ2-1|TRBV2
CASNRQGNEQFF
TGTGCCAGCAATCGGCAGGGCAATGAGCAGTTCTTC
>-|-|TRBJ2-1|TRBV5-1
CASSLIRGTPEQFF
TGCGCCAGCAGCTTGATCCGGGGTACACCGGAGCAGTTCTTC
>-|-|TRBJ2-5|TRBV21-1
CASSIISSGTGGGRKMETQYF
TGTGCCAGCAGCATAATATCCTCCGGGACTGGCGGGGGTCGAAAAATGGAGACCCAGTACTTC
>-|-|TRBJ1-1|TRBV29-1
CSAALGGWTEAFF
TGCAGCGCTGCGCTAGGGGGTTGGACTGAAGCTTTCTTT
>-|few|TRBJ2-2|TRBV6-1
CASSRGIGELFF
TGTGCCAGCAGTAGAGGGATCGGGGAGCTGTTTTTT
>TRBD2|-|TRBJ2-3|TRBV20-1
CSGRETDTQYF
TGCAGCGGGAGGGAGACAGATACGCAGTATTTT
>-|-|TRBJ1-5|TRBV4-1
CASSQETMSGLNQPQHF
TGCGCCAGCAGCCAAGAGACGATGAGCGGTCTCAATCAGCCCCAGCATTTT
>-|-|TRBJ1-1|TRBV10-2
CASRQGMNTEAFF
TGCGCCAGCAGGCAGGGGATGAACACTGAAGCTTTCTTT
>TRBD2|once|TRBJ2-1|TRBV14
CASSQAVSGTSGRANEQFF
TGTGCCAGCAGCCAAGCGGTTTCCGGGACTAGCGGGAGGGCCAATGAGCAGTTCTTC
>-|-|TRBJ2-7|TRBV10-1
CASSDGPKGEQYF
TGCGCCAGCAGTGATGGACCTAAGGGGGAGCAGTACTTC
>-|-|TRBJ2-1|TRBV5-4
CASSLRGAQEQFF
TGTGCCAGCAGCTTGCGGGGGGCTCAGGAGCAGTTCTTC
>TRBD1|-|TRBJ2-3|TRBV2
CASKWDRGSTDTQYF
TGTGCCAGCAAGTGGGACAGGGGAAGCACAGATACGCAGTATTTT
>-|-|TRBJ2-1|TRBV19
CASLSGSHNEQFF
TGTGCCAGTCTATCGGGGAGCCACAATGAGCAGTTCTTC
>TRBD1|-|TRBJ2-3|TRBV19
CASSRGQADTQYF
TGTGCCAGTAGTAGAGGACAGGCAGATACGCAGTATTTT
>-|-|TRBJ2-5|TRBV14
CASSRWRGTQETQYF
TGTGCCAGCAGCCGTTGGCGGGGTACCCAAGAGACCCAGTACTTC
>-|-|TRBJ2-5|TRBV19
CASSYTAWGSQETQYF
TGTGCCAGTAGCTACACCGCGTGGGGCAGTCAGGAGACCCAGTACTTC
>-|-|TRBJ2-1|TRBV6-5
CASMEGGTSYNEQFF
TGTGCCAGCATGGAAGGCGGCACCTCCTACAATGAGCAGTTCTTC
>-|once|TRBJ1-1|TRBV5-1
CASSLGTGNTEAFF
TGCGCCAGCAGCTTGGGAACAGGTAACACTGAAGCTTTCTTT
>-|-|TRBJ2-7|TRBV4-1
CASSQEQNYRFYEQYF
TGCGCCAGCAGCCAAGAGCAAAATTACAGGTTCTACGAGCAGTACTTC
>TRBD2|-|TRBJ2-1|TRBV7-8
CASSLVSGTSGYNEQFF
TGTGCCAGCAGCTTAGTATCGGGGACTAGCGGGTACAATGAGCAGTTCTTC
>TRBD1|-|TRBJ1-4|TRBV11-2
CASSIRVTGAGEKLFF
TGTGCCAGCAGCATACGGGTAACAGGGGCAGGCGAAAAACTGTTTTTT
>TRBD1|-|TRBJ2-7|TRBV10-3
CAISGGQGFYEQYF
TGTGCCATCAGTGGGGGACAGGGGTTCTACGAGCAGTACTTC
>-|-|TRBJ1-1|TRBV18
CASSTRITGQNTEAFF
TGTGCCAGCTCAACTCGAATCACAGGGCAGAACACTGAAGCTTTCTTT
>TRBD1|-|TRBJ2-1|TRBV5-6
CASSPTGGFGNEQFF
TGTGCCAGCAGCCCGACAGGGGGATTTGGCAATGAGCAGTTCTTC
>-|-|TRBJ1-2|TRBV4-1
CASSPTDFYGYTF
TGCGCCAGCAGCCCGACAGATTTCTATGGCTACACCTTC